These 8 T cell receptor beta chains share one sample of origin, sequenced in a study of CD8 T cells in ankylosing spondylitis. Study-wide results and caveats: One TCR beta motif, made up of eight or nine highly homologous variants, appeared characteristic of ankylosing spondylitis blood.

In TCRdb, the 5' RACE reads were re-called with MiXCR into one record per CDR3 protein. This sample has fewer than 550,000 distinct CDR3 sequences, with approximately 5% found just once. These receptors lack a known antigen. Material: blood, either unsorted or a sorted T cell fraction (not recorded which). These receptors all stem from a male donor with ankylosing spondylitis.

This clonotype was recorded at least ten times. The chain recombines TRBV6-2 or TRBV6-3 with TRBJ1-2; a possible D gene is TRBD1 (5 bases). Germline V gene sequence: CDR1 MNHEY, CDR2 SVGEGT. Between the trimmed V and J ends, which lost 6 bases and 3 bases, there was a span of 11 bases. This CDR3 contains 13 residues. CDR3: CASSRRGDYGYTF. For the CDR3, the DNA is TGTGCCAGCAGCCGACGGGGGGACTATGGCTACACCTTC.

This clonotype was observed many times. This sequence joins TRBV20-1 and TRBJ2-1, with 10 bases fitting TRBD2. The CDR3 extends over 14 amino acids. Unmatched junction bases numbered 12, after V lost 8 bases and J lost 8 bases. Germline loops: CDR1 DFQATT, CDR2 SNEGSKA (reference sequence). The CDR3: CSYPGLAFIHEQFF. Written as DNA, the CDR3 is TGCAGTTACCCGGGACTAGCGTTTATCCATGAGCAGTTCTTC.

V gene TRBV7-6 combines with J gene TRBJ2-1, with a weak D call TRBD2 (5 bases). The V and J ends lost 5 bases and 7 bases respectively, with 18 bases between them. CDR3 length: 15 residues. In germline, CDR1 is SGHVS, CDR2 FNYEAQ. In DNA form, the CDR3 reads TGTGCCAGCAGCCATTTCGAGGGAGTGGGTAATGAGCAGTTCTTC. Protein: CASSHFEGVGNEQFF.

To note about this clonotype: One base away lies a much larger clone, so this may be a sequencing read error. The V and J genes are TRBV24-1 and TRBJ1-2; 7 positions agree with TRBD1. Germline V lookup: CDR1 KGHDR, CDR2 SFDVKD. The CDR3 loop spans 14 amino acids. The CDR3 DNA sequence: TGTGCCACCAGAGGGACAGATCTTAACTATGGCTACCCCTTC. Translation gives CATRGTDLNYGYPF.

The chain has TRBV11-2 and TRBJ2-1; D may be TRBD2 (6 bases). This CDR3 region has 14 residues. Trimming took 6 bases from V and 3 from J, leaving 12 bases between them. Germline CDR1 and CDR2: SGHAT and FQNNGV. The CDR3 sequence is CASRRTKDYNEQFF. The CDR3 coding sequence is TGTGCCAGCAGGAGGACTAAAGACTACAATGAGCAGTTCTTC. The entire variable domain, with the rest obtained from reference TRBV11-2 and TRBJ2-1, is as follows: EAGVAQSPRYKIIEKRQSVAFWCNPISGHATLYWYQQILGQGPKLLIQFQNNGVVDDSQLPKDRFSAERLKGVDSTLKIQPAKLEDSAVYLCASRRTKDYNEQFFGPGTRLTVL.

This clonotype was recorded many times. V usage is TRBV7-2 and J usage is TRBJ2-3, with 11 bases aligning to TRBD2. This CDR3 contains 17 residues. Germline V CDR1 and CDR2: SGHTA, FQGNSA. V trimming: 5 bases; J trimming: 5 bases; junction bases outside the gene matches: 12. Here the CDR3 reads CASSPSLAGGIRDTQYF. In DNA, the CDR3 is TGTGCCAGCAGCCCCTCCCTAGCGGGGGGCATCAGAGATACGCAGTATTTT.

At least ten counts were recorded for this clonotype. The chain combines TRBV18 with TRBJ1-4; no definite D call. CDR1 and CDR2 (germline): KGHSH, LQKENI. This CDR3 comprises 14 residues. V was shortened by 2 bases and J by 5 bases, with 9 bases between the two germline ends. The CDR3 region has the DNA TGTGCCAGCTCACCAAGACAAATGAATGAAAAACTGTTTTTT. Its protein is CASSPRQMNEKLFF.

The genes are TRBV20-1 and TRBJ1-5; D unresolved. Trimming removed 0 bases at V and 0 bases at J, with 12 bases between. Germline values: CDR1 DFQATT, CDR2 SNEGSKA (reference sequence). The CDR3 sequence is 16 residues long. CDR3 coding DNA: TGCAGTGCTAGAGATAATTCGTGGTATAGCAATCAGCCCCAGCATTTT. Its protein is CSARDNSWYSNQPQHF.